At least ten counts were recorded for the clone carrying this T cell receptor beta chain. The antigen is unknown. CDR3 length equals 14 residues. The V and J ends lost 1 base and 4 bases respectively, with 8 bases between them. Germline V lookup: CDR1 SGHVS, CDR2 FNYEAQ. One entry per CDR3 protein, called by TCRdb with MiXCR from the 5' RACE reads. The sample lists 50,000 or so distinct CDR3 sequences; around 6% were seen once. This sample is drawn from a study of early T cells in non-severe SARS-CoV-2 infection. Study-wide results and limits: Using VDJdb, the matching emphasized anti-spike CD8 responses while missing private and CD4 specificities.

The sequenced material came from whole blood. The clonotype comes from an adult who was a healthcare worker with PCR-confirmed SARS-CoV-2 infection or an uninfected control (not recorded which). The rearrangement links TRBV7-6 to TRBJ1-5, with D unresolved. CDR3 DNA sequence: TGTGCCAGCAGCTTAGGTACCGAAAATCAGCCCCAGCATTTT. It encodes CASSLGTENQPQHF.